The 20 T cell receptor beta chains reported below all come from one sample, sequenced in a study of cytotoxic CD8 clonotypes in ibrutinib-treated CLL. Sequencing used immunoSEQ multiplex PCR; TCRdb keeps in-frame clones, though not all of them. The sample contains 160,000 or so clones, around nine tenths of which appear only once. This material consisted of PBMCs, taken at disease progression, from a patient treated with ibrutinib. All receptors derive from a human donor with chronic lymphocytic leukemia.

The V call is TRBV28, the J call TRBJ1-2, with D possibly TRBD1 on 5 matching bases. The CDR3 covers 13 residues. Trimming pared 6 bases from V and 6 bases from J, leaving 14 bases between. Germline CDR1 is MDHEN and CDR2 is SYDVKM. The CDR3 DNA reads TGTGCCAGCAGCCCAATCGAGGGGAATGGCTACACCTTC. Protein product: CASSPIEGNGYTF.

The chain links TRBV5-1 to TRBJ1-1, with TRBD1 matching 7 bases. Germline loops: CDR1 SGHRS, CDR2 YFSETQ. The CDR3 sequence is 16 residues long. Losses at the gene ends were 5 bases for V and 1 base for J; bases not matched to a gene: 11. CDR3 sequence reads: CASSINAGTANTEAFF. The CDR3, as DNA: TGCGCCAGCAGTATTAACGCCGGGACAGCGAACACTGAAGCTTTCTTT.

V usage is TRBV5-1 and J usage is TRBJ1-1; D not certain. Trimming took off 4 bases at V and 4 bases at J, with 11 bases between the two ends. Germline V gives CDR1 SGHRS, CDR2 YFSETQ. The CDR3 loop spans 13 amino acids. This CDR3 is CASSELGLTEAFF. CDR3 DNA sequence: TGCGCCAGCAGCGAGTTAGGGCTCACTGAAGCTTTCTTT.

V is TRBV29-1 and J is TRBJ2-2; D might be TRBD1 (6 bases). Germline CDR1 reads SQVTM; CDR2 reads ANQGSEA. The CDR3 runs 14 residues. V was shortened by 4 bases and J by 1 base, with 10 bases between the two germline ends. The CDR3 coding sequence is TGCAGCGTTGGGCTCAGGGGGAACACCGGGGAGCTGTTTTTT. It encodes CSVGLRGNTGELFF.

This sequence joins TRBV6-4 and TRBJ2-7; D possibly corresponds to TRBD2 (5 bases). V was clipped by 5 bases and J by 3 bases, with 11 bases between them. Germline CDR1 reads MRHNA; CDR2 reads SNTAGT. CDR3 length: 13 residues. The CDR3 sequence is CASSPDRGYEQYF. CDR3 nucleotides: TGTGCCAGCAGTCCCGACCGGGGCTACGAGCAGTACTTC.

The chain employs TRBV5-1 and TRBJ2-5, with 8 bases fitting TRBD2. There are 16 residues in the CDR3. Trimming cost V 2 bases and J 5 bases; bases outside gene matches: 11. CDR1 and CDR2 (germline): SGHRS, YFSETQ. CDR3 sequence: CASSLEITSGRETQYF. The CDR3 coding sequence is TGCGCCAGCAGCTTAGAGATAACTAGCGGAAGGGAGACCCAGTACTTC. The variable domain in full, completed from reference TRBV5-1 and TRBJ2-5, reads KAGVTQTPRYLIKTRGQQVTLSCSPISGHRSVSWYQQTPGQGLQFLFEYFSETQRNKGNFPGRFSGRQFSNSRSEMNVSTLELGDSALYLCASSLEITSGRETQYFGPGTRLLVL.

A single count supports this clone. The chain is built from TRBV7-3 and TRBJ2-2; TRBD2 matches at 8 bases. Germline CDR1 is SGHTA and CDR2 is FQGTGA. Losses at the gene ends were 5 bases for V and 7 bases for J; bases not matched to a gene: 15. This CDR3 region has 17 residues. This chain's CDR3 is CASSPGGAGVQGGELFF. CDR3 in DNA: TGTGCCAGCAGCCCCGGAGGAGCGGGAGTACAAGGCGGGGAGCTGTTTTTT.

This chain links TRBV29-1 with TRBJ2-3, with D hard to call. Germline CDR1 and CDR2: SQVTM and ANQGSEA. This CDR3 is built from 14 residues. The germline V and J ends were trimmed by 8 bases and 6 bases, with 21 bases remaining between them. The CDR3 DNA reads as TGCAGCCTCCGACCCACTGCTGGCATTGATACGCAGTATTTT. Translated, it gives CSLRPTAGIDTQYF.

This clone has just a few counts. The sample contains more than one DNA sequence encoding this CDR3. This chain connects TRBV6-1 to TRBJ2-7; TRBD2 is a possible D gene (5 bases). The V end was cut by 2 bases, the J end by 0 bases, with 8 bases between. The CDR3 runs to 14 residues. The germline V gene encodes CDR1 MNHNS and CDR2 SASEGT. In DNA form, the CDR3 reads TGTGCCAGCAGTGAACGGGGTAGCTCCTACGAGCAGTACTTC. Protein product: CASSERGSSYEQYF.

The chain is built from TRBV30 and TRBJ1-2, with D perhaps TRBD1 (5 bases). The CDR3 has 13 residues. Trimming took 0 bases from V and 4 from J, leaving 9 bases between them. Germline lookup yields CDR1 GTSNPN and CDR2 SVGIG (reference sequence). CDR3 DNA sequence: TGTGCCTGGAGTGTGGACACCCTCTATGGCTACACCTTC. It specifies CAWSVDTLYGYTF.

The chain employs TRBV4-2 and TRBJ2-7; TRBD2 matches at 8 bases. After removal of 4 bases from V and 7 bases from J, the junction contained 15 bases not matched to a gene. Germline assignment: CDR1 LGHNA and CDR2 YNFKEQ. This CDR3 is built from 16 residues. The CDR3 bases are TGTGCCAGCAGCCCAGATAGCGGGACCGGCTCGGGGGAGCAGTACTTC. It is translated as CASSPDSGTGSGEQYF.

A single count supports this clone. The gene calls are TRBV5-8 and TRBJ2-5; no reliable D call. CDR3 length: 14 residues. Looked up from germline, CDR1 is SGHTS and CDR2 is YDEGEE. V gave up 0 bases and J gave up 5 bases, with 11 bases separating them. CDR3 in amino acids: CASSLVQTRETQYF. DNA of the CDR3: TGTGCCAGCAGCTTGGTTCAGACCCGGGAGACCCAGTACTTC.

DNA of the CDR3: TGTGCCAGCTCACCGGGCGGGATCTATGGCTACACCTTC. Protein product: CASSPGGIYGYTF. V usage is TRBV18 and J usage is TRBJ1-2; no reliable D call. With 3 bases removed from V and 4 bases from J, the gap between germline ends came to 9 bases. The CDR3 runs to 13 residues. Germline loops: CDR1 KGHSH, CDR2 LQKENI.

The chain is built from TRBV7-8 and TRBJ2-6, with TRBD2 matching 9 bases. Per the germline V gene, CDR1 is SGHVS and CDR2 is FQNEAQ. The V and J ends lost 4 bases and 0 bases, in that order; junction bases with no gene match: 7. There are 18 residues in the CDR3. CDR3 sequence: CASSSAAGGTSGANVLTF. The CDR3 DNA is TGTGCCAGCAGCTCGGCTGCGGGAGGGACCTCTGGGGCCAACGTCCTGACTTTC.

The chain joins TRBV10-1 to TRBJ2-5, with a weak D call TRBD1 (7 bases). CDR3 size: 14 residues. Trimming left V 6 bases short and J 5 bases short, with 16 bases between. Germline CDR1 reads WNHNN; CDR2 reads SYGVQD (reference sequence). CDR3 residues: CASSVRGAGETQYF. For the CDR3, the DNA is TGCGCCAGCAGCGTCAGGGGGGCCGGTGAGACCCAGTACTTC.

V gene TRBV27 combines with J gene TRBJ2-3, with 11 positions matching TRBD1. This CDR3 is built from 16 residues. Unmatched junction bases numbered 5, after V lost 1 base and J lost 5 bases. Per the germline V gene, CDR1 is MNHEY and CDR2 is SMNVEV (reference sequence). For the CDR3, the DNA is TGTGCCAGCAGTTTATATAGGGGACAGGGGGGAGATACGCAGTATTTT. Translating it yields CASSLYRGQGGDTQYF.

The chain joins TRBV27 to TRBJ1-5; 8 nucleotides align to TRBD1. This CDR3 region has 16 residues. Per germline, CDR1 MNHEY and CDR2 SMNVEV (reference sequence). After removal of 6 bases from V and 4 bases from J, the junction contained 11 bases not matched to a gene. Here the CDR3 DNA reads TGTGCCAGCAGGAACCGACAGGGGAGCGAAAATCAGCCCCAGCATTTT. This encodes CASRNRQGSENQPQHF.

CDR3 loop: CASSFRTQSSYNEQFF. Here the CDR3 DNA reads TGCGCCAGCAGCTTCCGGACGCAAAGCTCCTACAATGAGCAGTTCTTC. V and J are TRBV5-1 and TRBJ2-1; D is ambiguous. V was trimmed by 2 bases and J by 0 bases, leaving 12 bases between them. The CDR3 sequence is 16 residues long. CDR1 is SGHRS, CDR2 YFSETQ, per germline. Full variable domain (rest looked up from reference TRBV5-1 and TRBJ2-1): KAGVTQTPRYLIKTRGQQVTLSCSPISGHRSVSWYQQTPGQGLQFLFEYFSETQRNKGNFPGRFSGRQFSNSRSEMNVSTLELGDSALYLCASSFRTQSSYNEQFFGPGTRLTVL.

The chain recombines TRBV2 with TRBJ1-4; D unclear. The V gene lost 4 bases and the J gene lost 8 bases, with 11 bases spanning the gap. Germline-derived CDR1 and CDR2 are SNHLY and FYNNEI. The CDR3 sequence is 13 residues long. The CDR3 protein is CASSALGREKLFF. The CDR3 DNA reads as TGTGCCAGCAGTGCTCTGGGTAGGGAAAAACTGTTTTTT.

This chain links TRBV4-2 with TRBJ1-5, with a possible D match to TRBD1 (5 bases). The germline V gene encodes CDR1 LGHNA and CDR2 YNFKEQ. Trimming took 0 bases from V and 3 from J, leaving 12 bases between them. The CDR3 is 16 amino acids. This CDR3 is CASSQDGHHLNQPQHF. CDR3 in DNA: TGTGCCAGCAGCCAAGACGGACACCACCTCAATCAGCCCCAGCATTTT.